The 20 T cell receptor beta chains given below trace back to one sample, sequenced in a study of T cells after yellow fever vaccination. TCRdb reprocessed the 5' RACE reads via MiXCR and lists one record per CDR3 protein. The repertoire holds about 300,000 distinct CDR3 sequences, with about 6.6% as singletons. Here the sequenced sample was PBMCs, taken around 45 days after the first yellow fever vaccination. The source of these receptors is a man between 18 and 29 years old who received the YFV17D yellow fever vaccine.

This clonotype was seen at least ten times. The rearrangement joins TRBV7-3 to TRBJ2-1, with TRBD2 identical over 11 bases. CDR1 SGHTA and CDR2 FQGTGA come from the germline V gene. V shed 1 base, J shed 4 bases, and the junction held 0 bases outside the gene matches. The CDR3 runs 15 residues. CDR3 sequence: CASSLRLAGYNEQFF. CDR3 in DNA: TGTGCCAGCAGCTTAAGACTAGCGGGGTACAATGAGCAGTTCTTC.

This clonotype was seen ten or more times. The V call is TRBV20-1, the J call TRBJ2-2, with D uncertain. In germline, CDR1 is DFQATT, CDR2 SNEGSKA (reference sequence). There are 11 residues in the CDR3. Deletions cut 3 bases from V and 7 bases from J, with 6 bases between. The CDR3 loop is CSASPGGELFF. CDR3 nucleotide sequence: TGCAGTGCTAGTCCCGGCGGGGAGCTGTTTTTT.

The J gene is TRBJ2-7, the V gene TRBV18, with TRBD1 matching 7 bases. V was clipped by 2 bases and J by 1 base; unmatched bases: 2. Per germline, CDR1 KGHSH and CDR2 LQKENI. CDR3 length: 14 amino acids. The CDR3 sequence: CASSPETGSYEQYV. CDR3 sequence (DNA): TGTGCCAGCTCACCAGAGACAGGGTCCTACGAGCAGTACGTC.

In this sample, this clonotype turned up a few times. The chain links TRBV7-3 to TRBJ2-3, with D hard to call. V was trimmed by 1 base and J by 0 bases, leaving 8 bases between them. Germline CDR1 SGHTA, CDR2 FQGTGA. The CDR3 has 15 amino acids. The CDR3 DNA follows: TGTGCCAGCAGCTTAAAGGGCAGAAGCACAGATACGCAGTATTTT. Its protein product is CASSLKGRSTDTQYF.

The chain is built from TRBV5-1 and TRBJ2-5; D is uncertain. This CDR3 has 14 amino acids. The V and J ends lost 0 bases and 2 bases respectively, with 8 bases between them. Per the germline V gene, CDR1 is SGHRS and CDR2 is YFSETQ. As DNA, the CDR3 is TGCGCCAGCAGCTTGGCTGGGTATCAAGAGACCCAGTACTTC. The encoded protein is CASSLAGYQETQYF. The entire variable domain, with the rest obtained from reference TRBV5-1 and TRBJ2-5, is as follows: KAGVTQTPRYLIKTRGQQVTLSCSPISGHRSVSWYQQTPGQGLQFLFEYFSETQRNKGNFPGRFSGRQFSNSRSEMNVSTLELGDSALYLCASSLAGYQETQYFGPGTRLLVL.

This clonotype was found a few times. The gene calls are TRBV19 and TRBJ2-1; the D call may be TRBD1 or TRBD2 (6 bases each). The V end lost 2 bases, the J end lost 3 bases, and 11 bases lay between the germline ends. CDR1 is LNHDA and CDR2 is SQIVND in the germline V gene (reference sequence). The CDR3 has 15 amino acids. This chain's CDR3 is CASSITGASYNEQFF. The CDR3 coding sequence is TGTGCCAGTAGTATAACGGGGGCTAGCTACAATGAGCAGTTCTTC.

This clonotype showed up just a few times. The chain couples TRBV4-3 to TRBJ1-2, with 7 bases that match TRBD1. V trimming: 5 bases; J trimming: 6 bases; junction bases outside the gene matches: 6. Germline CDR1 reads LGHNA; CDR2 reads YSLEER. This CDR3 comprises 13 residues. CDR3 residues: CASSNRQGDGYTF. CDR3 in DNA: TGCGCCAGCAGCAACCGACAGGGAGATGGCTACACCTTC.

This clonotype has more than one count but fewer than ten. The chain uses TRBV11-1 and TRBJ2-5; D is undetermined. This CDR3 is 15 amino acids long. V was cut by 1 base and J by 0 bases, with 9 bases left in between. Germline V gives CDR1 SGHAT, CDR2 FQDESV (reference sequence). The chain's CDR3 is CASSLGVQNQETQYF. The DNA of the CDR3 is TGTGCCAGCAGCTTAGGAGTACAGAACCAAGAGACCCAGTACTTC.

The rearrangement joins TRBV9 to TRBJ2-5; D perhaps matches TRBD2 (5 bases). Deletions cut 5 bases from V and 1 base from J, with 12 bases between. Germline loops: CDR1 SGDLS, CDR2 YYNGEE. The CDR3 extends over 14 amino acids. CDR3: CASSGGVLQETQYF. The CDR3, as DNA: TGTGCCAGCAGTGGAGGTGTTCTCCAAGAGACCCAGTACTTC.

The rearrangement links TRBV5-1 to TRBJ1-1; D is undetermined. Germline CDR1 and CDR2: SGHRS and YFSETQ. V shed 5 bases and J shed 8 bases, with 16 bases lying between them. This CDR3 contains 13 residues. CDR3 amino acids: CASRENQAPEAFF. CDR3 bases: TGCGCCAGCAGAGAGAATCAGGCCCCCGAAGCTTTCTTT.

This clonotype was seen many times. The J gene is TRBJ2-2, the V gene TRBV7-6; perhaps TRBD1 as D (6 bases). The CDR3 length is 15 residues. CDR1 is SGHVS and CDR2 is FNYEAQ in the germline V gene. With 0 bases removed from V and 2 bases from J, the gap between germline ends came to 7 bases. The CDR3 is CASSLAGQNTGELFF. The CDR3 DNA is TGTGCCAGCAGCTTAGCGGGACAAAACACCGGGGAGCTGTTTTTT.

This clonotype showed up just a few times. This rearrangement joins TRBV10-3 to TRBJ1-2; D may be TRBD1 (6 bases). V gave up 2 bases and J gave up 7 bases, with 17 bases separating them. The germline CDR1 and CDR2 sequences are ENHRY and SYGVKD. CDR3 length: 15 amino acids. The CDR3 reads CAISEPSRGGGGYTF. In nucleotides, the CDR3 is TGTGCCATCAGTGAGCCCTCTCGAGGGGGAGGTGGCTACACCTTC.

This clonotype was found a few times. The chain links TRBV19 to TRBJ1-5; no reliable D call. Between the trimmed V and J ends, which lost 7 bases and 3 bases, there was a span of 13 bases. This CDR3 has 14 amino acids. Germline V lookup: CDR1 LNHDA, CDR2 SQIVND (reference sequence). The CDR3 loop reads CASTLDGNNQPQHF. The CDR3 nucleotides are TGTGCCAGTACCCTAGACGGGAACAATCAGCCCCAGCATTTT.

This clonotype was seen a handful of times. The chain combines TRBV5-6 with TRBJ2-5, with a tentative D call TRBD1 (5 bases). V lost 0 bases and J lost 5, with 14 bases in between. This CDR3 comprises 15 residues. Per germline, CDR1 SGHDT and CDR2 YYEEEE. The CDR3 DNA follows: TGTGCCAGCAGCTTGGAGACAGTTCCCCAGGAGACCCAGTACTTC. It translates to CASSLETVPQETQYF.

CDR3 in amino acids: CASSLGTYQGARTEAFF. CDR3 coding DNA: TGTGCCAGCAGCTTAGGAACGTATCAGGGGGCAAGGACTGAAGCTTTCTTT. This chain connects TRBV7-9 to TRBJ1-1; 8 bases align to TRBD1. V shed 1 base and J 5 bases; nucleotides not matched to a gene: 12. The CDR3 has 17 residues. Germline assignment: CDR1 SEHNR and CDR2 FQNEAQ (reference sequence).

This clonotype was seen a few times. The V gene is TRBV14, the J gene TRBJ1-4; D uncertain. Per germline, CDR1 SGHDN and CDR2 FVKESK. Deletions cut 4 bases from V and 2 bases from J, with 11 bases between. This CDR3 spans 15 amino acids. CDR3 nucleotides: TGTGCCAGCAGCCCCTTGGCCAGCACTAATGAAAAACTGTTTTTT. This gives the protein CASSPLASTNEKLFF.

The chain combines TRBV12-3 or TRBV12-4 with TRBJ1-1, with D tentatively TRBD1 (5 bases). This CDR3 is 13 amino acids long. V was cut by 5 bases and J by 7 bases, with 14 bases left in between. The chain's CDR3 is CASSPRSGDEAFF. CDR3 coding DNA: TGTGCCAGCAGTCCTCGTTCGGGGGATGAAGCTTTCTTT.

This clonotype appeared many times. The V and J genes are TRBV18 and TRBJ2-7; D not certain. Trimming removed 2 bases at V and 1 base at J, with 6 bases between. Germline assignment: CDR1 KGHSH and CDR2 LQKENI. The CDR3 is made up of 13 amino acids. Here the CDR3 reads CASSPSQSYEQYV. The DNA of the CDR3 is TGTGCCAGCTCACCATCGCAATCCTACGAGCAGTACGTC.

This clonotype has more than one count but fewer than ten. The chain joins TRBV6-5 to TRBJ2-3, with 9 bases matching TRBD2. The V gene end was trimmed by 3 bases and the J gene end by 1 base; junction bases not matched to a gene: 2. The length of the CDR3 is 15 residues. Germline V gives CDR1 MNHEY, CDR2 SVGAGI. The DNA of the CDR3 is TGTGCCAGCAGTTATAGGACTAGCGGCACAGATACGCAGTATTTT. Protein: CASSYRTSGTDTQYF.

The chain has TRBV4-2 and TRBJ1-5; D gene uncertain. This CDR3 region has 13 residues. Germline CDR1 reads LGHNA; CDR2 reads YNFKEQ. Trimming left V 3 bases short and J 3 bases short, with 6 bases between. DNA of the CDR3: TGTGCCAGCAGCCAGGAACACAATCAGCCCCAGCATTTT. Protein sequence: CASSQEHNQPQHF.